Shown below are 27 T cell receptor beta chains from a single sample sequenced in a study of T cells in Graves' hyperthyroidism and ophthalmopathy. Amplification targeted TCR beta CDR3 regions from RNA transcripts. TCR CDR3 regions were first amplified by RT-PCR with HTBI primers. TCRdb used MiXCR to reprocess the multiplex PCR reads, holding one entry per CDR3 protein. Of a few hundred thousand distinct CDR3 sequences in the sample, about 13% were seen once. Sequences were obtained from blood. The receptors shown here come from a man aged 30 to 45 with Graves' hyperthyroidism that later progressed to Graves' ophthalmopathy.

This clonotype was seen many times. The chain recombines TRBV7-3 with TRBJ2-1, with TRBD2 identical over 15 bases. Germline values: CDR1 SGHTA, CDR2 FQGTGA. V dropped 5 bases and J dropped 7; count of bases not matched to a gene: 6. This CDR3 region has 16 residues. The chain's CDR3 is CASSQGLAGGPNEQFF. The CDR3 DNA reads TGTGCCAGCAGCCAAGGACTAGCGGGGGGGCCAAATGAGCAGTTCTTC. Variable domain in full (rest from reference TRBV7-3 and TRBJ2-1): GAGVSQTPSNKVTEKGKYVELRCDPISGHTALYWYRQSLGQGPEFLIYFQGTGAADDSGLPNDRFFAVRPEGSVSTLKIQRTERGDSAVYLCASSQGLAGGPNEQFFGPGTRLTVL.

Many counts were recorded for this clonotype. V is TRBV12-5 and J is TRBJ2-5, with D maybe TRBD2 (6 bases). Germline V gene lookup returns CDR1 LGHNT and CDR2 FRNRAP. V was clipped by 5 bases and J by 0 bases, with 7 bases between them. CDR3 length equals 13 residues. The CDR3 reads CASGSGHQETQYF. The CDR3 DNA sequence: TGTGCTAGTGGTAGCGGGCACCAAGAGACCCAGTACTTC.

This clonotype occurred many times. The V and J genes are TRBV6-7 and TRBJ1-1; no firm D call. TRBV6-7 is designated an ORF whose function remains uncertain. The CDR3 sequence is 10 residues long. Trimming removed 6 bases at V and 11 bases at J, with 10 bases between. CDR3 nucleotides: TGTGCCAGCAGCCAATCCATGGCTTTCTTT. Amino acid sequence: CASSQSMAFF.

This clonotype was found many times. The genes are TRBV6-1 and TRBJ2-3; 10 positions match TRBD2. The germline V gene encodes CDR1 MNHNS and CDR2 SASEGT. The CDR3 spans 16 residues. The ends lost 6 bases at V and 6 bases at J; junction bases unmatched: 12. DNA of the CDR3: TGTGCCAGCAGCTTAGACCCGGGACTAGCGTCCGATACGCAGTATTTT. Translation: CASSLDPGLASDTQYF.

The genes are TRBV30 and TRBJ1-3; D gene uncertain. V gave up 0 bases and J gave up 5 bases, with 11 bases separating them. This CDR3 comprises 14 residues. Germline CDR1 reads GTSNPN; CDR2 reads SVGIG (reference sequence). The CDR3 DNA reads as TGTGCCTGGAGTGTACAAGGATCGAGAAACACCATATATTTT. Encoded protein: CAWSVQGSRNTIYF.

This clonotype occurred many times. This chain connects TRBV7-8 to TRBJ2-1, with D perhaps TRBD2 (7 bases). The V and J ends lost 5 bases and 2 bases respectively, with 28 bases between them. Germline CDR1 reads SGHVS; CDR2 reads FQNEAQ. CDR3 length: 20 residues. CDR3 sequence: CASSPKDPLGGARTYNEQFF. The CDR3 DNA follows: TGTGCCAGCAGCCCGAAGGATCCATTGGGGGGGGCCAGGACCTACAATGAGCAGTTCTTC.

With respect to this clonotype: This may come from a read error, since a much larger clone is one base off. The chain combines TRBV13 with TRBJ1-1; a possible D gene is TRBD1 (6 bases). Per the germline V gene, CDR1 is PRHDT and CDR2 is FYEKMQ (reference sequence). This CDR3 has 14 residues. Trimming left V 7 bases short and J 4 bases short, with 16 bases between. The CDR3 DNA is TGTGCCAGCAAGGGGGAGAGGCTGGGCACTGAAGCTTTCTTT. Encoded protein: CASKGERLGTEAFF.

This chain joins TRBV24-1 and TRBJ2-3; 9 positions agree with TRBD1. CDR3 length equals 16 residues. CDR1 and CDR2 from the germline V gene are KGHDR and SFDVKD. V lost 5 bases to trimming and J lost 0 bases; unmatched junction nucleotides: 5. The CDR3: CATSGGQGSSTDTQYF. For the CDR3, the DNA is TGTGCCACCAGTGGGGGACAGGGATCTAGCACAGATACGCAGTATTTT.

This clonotype was counted at least ten times. The chain recombines TRBV5-1 with TRBJ1-1; D uncertain. Germline values: CDR1 SGHRS, CDR2 YFSETQ. This CDR3 spans 13 amino acids. With 5 bases removed from V and 4 bases from J, the gap between germline ends came to 12 bases. For the CDR3, the DNA is TGCGCCAGCAGTCCTCGAGGCAGCACTGAAGCTTTCTTT. It yields the protein CASSPRGSTEAFF.

This clonotype was detected only a few times. Since the CDR3 does not end with the conserved phenylalanine or tryptophan, this likely comes from a read error. The chain recombines TRBV15 with TRBJ1-5; D may be TRBD1 (5 bases). The CDR3 spans 17 residues. V dropped 0 bases and J dropped 0 bases, with 12 bases sitting between them. CDR1 LNHNV and CDR2 YYDKDF come from the germline V gene (reference sequence). The chain's CDR3 is CATSRDRGEDSNQPQHS. Here the CDR3 DNA reads TGTGCCACCAGCAGAGATCGGGGGGAAGATAGCAATCAGCCCCAGCATTCT.

This clonotype has at least ten counts. This sequence joins TRBV27 and TRBJ2-7; 7 bases match TRBD1. Germline assignment: CDR1 MNHEY and CDR2 SMNVEV (reference sequence). The CDR3 sequence is 16 residues long. V shed 2 bases, J shed 2 bases, and the junction held 9 bases outside the gene matches. CDR3 amino acids: CASSLNGWDSAYEQYF. In DNA, the CDR3 is TGTGCCAGCAGTTTAAATGGGTGGGACAGTGCCTACGAGCAGTACTTC.

The table lists this clonotype with a few counts. The rearrangement joins TRBV4-1 to TRBJ2-2, with D maybe TRBD1 (7 bases). The V end lost 0 bases, the J end lost 5 bases, and 13 bases lay between the germline ends. CDR1 is MGHRA and CDR2 is YSYEKL in the germline V gene. The CDR3 sequence is 16 residues long. The CDR3 DNA is TGCGCCAGCAGCCAAGATCTGGCAGGGGGGACCGGGGAGCTGTTTTTT. This sequence encodes CASSQDLAGGTGELFF.

This clonotype was seen repeatedly, ten times or more. The rearrangement links TRBV28 to TRBJ1-6; no clear D gene. CDR1 and CDR2 from the germline V gene are MDHEN and SYDVKM. Deletions cut 3 bases from V and 9 bases from J, with 9 bases between. This CDR3 is 13 amino acids long. Written as DNA, the CDR3 is TGTGCCAGCAGTTTCCGTATTGGTTCACCCCTCCACTTT. Protein: CASSFRIGSPLHF.

The chain is built from TRBV18 and TRBJ1-1; D may be TRBD1 (6 bases). Trimming stripped 3 bases from V and 0 bases from J, with 11 bases between. The CDR3 length is 15 residues. Germline V gene lookup returns CDR1 KGHSH and CDR2 LQKENI. CDR3 amino acids: CASSPRGELNTEAFF. The CDR3 DNA reads TGTGCCAGCTCACCGAGGGGGGAGCTGAACACTGAAGCTTTCTTT. Looking up the rest from reference TRBV18 and TRBJ1-1 gives the full variable domain: NAGVMQNPRHLVRRRGQEARLRCSPMKGHSHVYWYRQLPEEGLKFMVYLQKENIIDESGMPKERFSAEFPKEGPSILRIQQVVRGDSAAYFCASSPRGELNTEAFFGQGTRLTVV.

The chain couples TRBV11-3 to TRBJ1-2; D not resolved. The CDR3 runs to 12 residues. Germline CDR1 is SGHNT and CDR2 is YENEEA. Trimming removed 4 bases from V and 7 bases from J, with 10 bases in between. CDR3 coding DNA: TGTGCCAGCAGCTCCGGTCCAAGTGGCTACACCTTC. Translation: CASSSGPSGYTF.

This clonotype was observed many times. This chain uses TRBV7-8 with TRBJ1-1; D might be TRBD1 (6 bases). The germline V gene encodes CDR1 SGHVS and CDR2 FQNEAQ. Trimming shortened V by 3 bases and J by 5 bases, and 16 bases separated the two germline ends. The CDR3 length is 15 residues. The CDR3 DNA sequence: TGTGCCAGCAGCTTGCGGACGCAGGGGCTTACTGAAGCTTTCTTT. It translates to CASSLRTQGLTEAFF.

The sample holds many counts of this clonotype. V and J are TRBV30 and TRBJ1-4; no firm D call. The CDR3 runs to 14 residues. V gave up 2 bases and J gave up 8 bases, with 15 bases separating them. The germline V gene encodes CDR1 GTSNPN and CDR2 SVGIG (reference sequence). CDR3 coding DNA: TGTGCCTGGAGTAAAGACGCAGGAGGGGAAAAACTGTTTTTT. It encodes CAWSKDAGGEKLFF.

This clonotype came up many times. The chain is built from TRBV28 and TRBJ1-1, with D possibly matching TRBD1 (5 bases). Trimming removed 3 bases from V and 3 bases from J, with 17 bases in between. The CDR3 contains 16 residues. From germline, CDR1 is MDHEN and CDR2 SYDVKM. As DNA, the CDR3 is TGTGCCAGCAGTTTCGGGGACCCGGGGCTGGACACTGAAGCTTTCTTT. This codes for CASSFGDPGLDTEAFF.

This clonotype has at least ten counts. The V and J genes are TRBV30 and TRBJ2-7; 8 bases are a match to TRBD1. V gave up 1 base and J gave up 1 base; unmatched junction bases: 6. The CDR3 contains 15 residues. CDR1 GTSNPN and CDR2 SVGIG come from the germline V gene (reference sequence). The DNA of the CDR3 is TGTGCCTGGAGTGCTAAGACAGGGGTTTCCTACGAGCAGTACTTC. Translation gives CAWSAKTGVSYEQYF.

This clonotype was counted many times. The rearrangement links TRBV12-3 or TRBV12-4 to TRBJ2-3, with D perhaps TRBD2 (6 bases). Trimming shortened V by 6 bases and J by 2 bases, and 15 bases separated the two germline ends. The CDR3 sequence is 15 residues long. This CDR3 reads CASRTLADYTDTQYF. Here the CDR3 DNA reads TGTGCCAGCAGAACCTTAGCGGACTACACAGATACGCAGTATTTT.

This clonotype has at least ten counts. The chain carries TRBV7-8 and TRBJ1-5; D perhaps matches TRBD1 (6 bases). The CDR3 covers 17 residues. The germline gives CDR1 SGHVS, CDR2 FQNEAQ. V was cut by 5 bases and J by 3 bases, with 20 bases left in between. The CDR3 here is CASSLLSGGGLNQPQHF. Written as DNA, the CDR3 is TGTGCCAGCAGCCTCCTCTCGGGGGGCGGGCTCAATCAGCCCCAGCATTTT.

This clonotype was observed at least ten times. V usage is TRBV18 and J usage is TRBJ1-2, with 7 bases lining up with TRBD1. The CDR3 covers 13 residues. The junction had 5 bases not matched to a gene; V was cut back by 3 bases and J by 7 bases. The germline CDR1 and CDR2 sequences are KGHSH and LQKENI. DNA for the CDR3: TGTGCCAGCTCACCCGACAGGGCCTCTGGCTACACCTTC. Translation gives CASSPDRASGYTF.

This clonotype has at least ten counts. CDR3 region: CASSEVGMATNEKLFF. The DNA of the CDR3 is TGTGCCAGCAGTGAAGTAGGGATGGCGACTAATGAAAAACTGTTTTTT. The chain carries TRBV2 and TRBJ1-4; D is undetermined. This CDR3 is built from 16 residues. Germline V CDR1 and CDR2: SNHLY, FYNNEI. Trimming removed 1 base at V and 2 bases at J, with 11 bases between.

In its sample, this clonotype was seen a few times. This sequence joins TRBV20-1 and TRBJ1-2, with 7 bases that match TRBD1. CDR1 and CDR2 (germline): DFQATT, SNEGSKA (reference sequence). The V segment lost 3 bases and the J segment 0 bases; nucleotides outside the gene matches: 10. The CDR3 sequence is 16 residues long. CDR3 bases: TGCAGTGCTAGGGACCCGGACAGGCAAGCTAACTATGGCTACACCTTC. Protein sequence: CSARDPDRQANYGYTF.

This clonotype was picked up many times. The chain has TRBV6-2 or TRBV6-3 and TRBJ2-1; 8 nucleotides align to TRBD2. In germline, CDR1 is MNHEY, CDR2 SVGEGT. After removal of 6 bases from V and 0 bases from J, the junction contained 10 bases not matched to a gene. CDR3 length: 17 amino acids. The CDR3 protein is CASRTAGGPSSYNEQFF. CDR3 DNA: TGTGCCAGCAGAACCGCGGGGGGCCCCAGCTCCTACAATGAGCAGTTCTTC.

This rearrangement joins TRBV20-1 to TRBJ2-4; D is unclear. This CDR3 comprises 15 residues. The germline gives CDR1 DFQATT, CDR2 SNEGSKA (reference sequence). Trimming took 0 bases from V and 0 from J, leaving 9 bases between them. The CDR3 DNA follows: TGCAGTGCTAGAGACTCACAGCTAGCCAAAAACATTCAGTACTTC. Protein sequence: CSARDSQLAKNIQYF.

This clonotype was recorded at least ten times. The gene calls are TRBV20-1 and TRBJ2-7; D is uncertain. Germline assignment: CDR1 DFQATT and CDR2 SNEGSKA (reference sequence). Trimming removed 4 bases at V and 1 base at J, with 8 bases between. This CDR3 region has 12 residues. The CDR3: CSATELSYEQYF. CDR3 nucleotides: TGCAGTGCTACCGAGTTATCCTACGAGCAGTACTTC.